This TCR beta chain appears in the sequencing data of a study of cytomegalovirus exposure and HLA in healthy donors. The wider study: A preliminary data release comprised tens of millions of unique TCRs obtained from HLA-typed donors.

In germline, CDR1 is SGHRS, CDR2 YFSETQ. Trimming shortened V by 5 bases and J by 0 bases, and 20 bases separated the two germline ends. CDR3 size: 17 residues. Unrecorded immune exposures were likely, despite nominal health at sampling. The PCR made use of 60 Vbeta and 13 Jbeta primers. Clones were read by immunoSEQ multiplex PCR, and TCRdb kept only the in-frame ones, dropping some. Of roughly 150,000 clones in the sample, over 75% were seen once. Details on this clone: Its cognate antigen is unknown.

Study results and caveats: In an earlier analysis, in 620 or so donors, most V segments appeared productive either ~87% or ~30% of the time.

The sample comprised PBMCs. The chain joins TRBV5-1 to TRBJ1-1; D possibly corresponds to TRBD1 (5 bases). This clonotype originated in a man in his thirties or forties in good health and CMV-seropositive. CDR3 DNA: TGCGCCAGCAGTCCGGGGCGGGACGTCAGTATGAACACTGAAGCTTTCTTT. It codes for CASSPGRDVSMNTEAFF.